One and the same sample provided the 14 T cell receptor beta chains below, sequenced in a study of shared clonotypes between healthy human individuals. Clones were sequenced by immunoSEQ multiplex PCR, and TCRdb holds only the in-frame ones, with some missing. The sample holds more than 500,000 clones, 95% to 96% seen once. Specimen: naive CD4+ T cells sorted from blood. Subset defined: CD45RA+ positively selected. These receptor sequences come from a woman younger than 45 in good health.

The rearrangement links TRBV14 to TRBJ2-6; D perhaps matches TRBD2 (6 bases). The V and J ends lost 3 bases and 0 bases respectively, with 15 bases between them. The CDR3 runs 18 residues. Germline-derived CDR1 and CDR2 are SGHDN and FVKESK. CDR3 region: CASSHSQRVGSGANVLTF. The CDR3 nucleotides are TGTGCCAGCAGCCATTCACAGCGGGTTGGCTCTGGGGCCAACGTCCTGACTTTC.

The V and J genes are TRBV28 and TRBJ2-7; 11 positions agree with TRBD1. The CDR3 is 16 amino acids. Per germline, CDR1 MDHEN and CDR2 SYDVKM. V shed 10 bases and J 3 bases; nucleotides not matched to a gene: 14. The CDR3 here is CATRKGRGTGGYEQYF. In DNA form, the CDR3 reads TGTGCCACCCGGAAGGGGCGCGGGACAGGGGGCTACGAGCAGTACTTC. Full variable domain (outside the CDR3, taken from reference TRBV28 and TRBJ2-7): DVKVTQSSRYLVKRTGEKVFLECVQDMDHENMFWYRQDPGLGLRLIYFSYDVKMKEKGDIPEGYSVSREKKERFSLILESASTNQTSMYLCATRKGRGTGGYEQYFGPGTRLTVT.

V and J are TRBV6-5 and TRBJ2-7; no clear D gene. The ends were cut back, 5 bases at V and 3 bases at J, with 5 bases in the middle. CDR3 length: 11 residues. CDR1 and CDR2 (germline): MNHEY, SVGAGI. The CDR3 region is CASSAFYEQYF. CDR3 coding DNA: TGTGCCAGCAGTGCCTTCTACGAGCAGTACTTC.

The chain joins TRBV5-1 to TRBJ2-5, with D possibly matching TRBD2 (6 bases). Between the trimmed V and J ends, which lost 3 bases and 6 bases, there was a span of 18 bases. CDR1 and CDR2 from the germline V gene are SGHRS and YFSETQ. CDR3 size: 15 residues. CDR3: CASSWAGPSEKTQYF. The CDR3 DNA is TGCGCCAGCAGCTGGGCGGGACCCTCGGAAAAGACCCAGTACTTC.

V is TRBV6-1 and J is TRBJ1-2; weak D call: TRBD1 (5 bases). V shed 6 bases and J shed 8 bases, with 19 bases lying between them. The CDR3 has 14 residues. CDR1 and CDR2 from the germline V gene are MNHNS and SASEGT. The CDR3 coding sequence is TGTGCCAGCAGCGGGACCGACCGGCATATCGGCTACACCTTC. It specifies CASSGTDRHIGYTF.

Points on this clone: Germline and junction disagree at one end, which may indicate a read error. The gene calls are TRBV2 and TRBJ2-1, with D possibly being TRBD1 or TRBD2 (5 bases each). This CDR3 is built from 14 residues. Germline V gives CDR1 SNHLY, CDR2 FYNNEI. The CDR3, as DNA: TGTGTCAGCAGCCCTGGGGGACGAAACAATGAGCAGTTCTTC. Translating it yields CVSSPGGRNNEQFF.

This chain joins TRBV19 and TRBJ1-1; 9 positions match TRBD1. J was trimmed by 1 base and V by 4 bases; bases with no gene match: 7. The CDR3 runs to 16 residues. The V gene's germline CDR1 is LNHDA and CDR2 SQIVND (reference sequence). CDR3 sequence reads: CASSKGQGNTNTEAFF. The CDR3 DNA reads TGTGCCAGTAGTAAGGGACAGGGAAATACGAACACTGAAGCTTTCTTT. The whole variable domain, remainder taken from reference TRBV19 and TRBJ1-1, is DGGITQSPKYLFRKEGQNVTLSCEQNLNHDAMYWYRQDPGQGLRLIYYSQIVNDFQKGDIAEGYSVSREKKESFPLTVTSAQKNPTAFYLCASSKGQGNTNTEAFFGQGTRLTVV.

The rearrangement joins TRBV27 to TRBJ1-2; a possible D gene is TRBD1 (6 bases). Trimming removed 3 bases at V and 2 bases at J, with 13 bases between. The CDR3 contains 15 residues. CDR1 is MNHEY and CDR2 is SMNVEV in the germline V gene (reference sequence). CDR3 bases: TGTGCCAGCAGTTTGACAGGCGTGATCAACTATGGCTACACCTTC. It encodes CASSLTGVINYGYTF.

This clone is a singleton in its sample. The gene calls are TRBV30 and TRBJ1-1; 9 positions match TRBD1. CDR3 length equals 14 residues. Germline CDR1 GTSNPN, CDR2 SVGIG (reference sequence). After removal of 5 bases from V and 3 bases from J, the junction contained 7 bases not matched to a gene. The CDR3 spells CAWDTGGVDTEAFF. The CDR3 DNA sequence: TGTGCCTGGGATACAGGGGGCGTGGACACTGAAGCTTTCTTT.

V usage is TRBV27 and J usage is TRBJ2-7; a possible D gene is TRBD2 (5 bases). The germline V and J ends were trimmed by 5 bases and 1 base, with 15 bases remaining between them. Germline CDR1 MNHEY, CDR2 SMNVEV (reference sequence). CDR3 length: 15 amino acids. The CDR3 protein is CASSPLGGPSYEQYF. CDR3 bases: TGTGCCAGCAGTCCCCTGGGCGGGCCGTCCTACGAGCAGTACTTC.

The chain joins TRBV5-4 to TRBJ2-7; 8 nucleotides agree with TRBD2. The CDR3 runs to 14 residues. The germline V gene encodes CDR1 SGHNT and CDR2 YYREEE (reference sequence). V was pared by 0 bases and J by 4 bases, with 3 bases of the junction left unmatched. The CDR3 sequence: CASSLGSGAYEQYF. DNA for the CDR3: TGTGCCAGCAGCTTGGGTAGCGGGGCATACGAGCAGTACTTC.

V usage is TRBV2 and J usage is TRBJ2-2, with TRBD1 matching 8 bases. CDR1 and CDR2 (germline): SNHLY, FYNNEI. CDR3 size: 14 residues. Trimming cost V 4 bases and J 7 bases; bases outside gene matches: 5. The DNA of the CDR3 is TGTGCCAGCAGTGTTCAGGGGGCGGGCGGGGAGCTGTTTTTT. Amino acid sequence: CASSVQGAGGELFF.

The chain is built from TRBV30 and TRBJ2-7, with 12 bases fitting TRBD2. Germline V gene data show CDR1 as GTSNPN and CDR2 as SVGIG (reference sequence). This CDR3 comprises 14 residues. The junction had 5 bases not matched to a gene; V was cut back by 3 bases and J by 5 bases. The CDR3 DNA reads TGTGCCTGGAGGACTAGCGGGGGTTTGCACGAGCAGTACTTC. Translating it yields CAWRTSGGLHEQYF.

CDR3 protein: CASSPNPGKASGNTIYF. The CDR3 DNA sequence: TGTGCCAGCAGTCCCAATCCGGGCAAGGCCTCTGGAAACACCATATATTTT. The J gene is TRBJ1-3, the V gene TRBV28; no firm D call. The V end was cut by 5 bases, the J end by 0 bases, with 17 bases between. Germline lookup yields CDR1 MDHEN and CDR2 SYDVKM. This CDR3 comprises 17 residues. Full variable domain (missing parts from reference TRBV28 and TRBJ1-3): DVKVTQSSRYLVKRTGEKVFLECVQDMDHENMFWYRQDPGLGLRLIYFSYDVKMKEKGDIPEGYSVSREKKERFSLILESASTNQTSMYLCASSPNPGKASGNTIYFGEGSWLTVV.